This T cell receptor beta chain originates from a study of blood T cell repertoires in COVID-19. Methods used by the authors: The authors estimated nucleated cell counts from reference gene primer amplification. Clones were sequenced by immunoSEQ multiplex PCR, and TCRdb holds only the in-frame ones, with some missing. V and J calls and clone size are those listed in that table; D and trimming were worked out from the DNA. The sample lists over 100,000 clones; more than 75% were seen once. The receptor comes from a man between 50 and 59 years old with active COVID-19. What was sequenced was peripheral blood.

The CDR3 nucleotides read TGTGCCAGCAGCCCGCTTAGGGGCAACAGGGACTATGGCTACACCTTC. This sequence encodes CASSPLRGNRDYGYTF. The chain uses TRBV7-9 and TRBJ1-2, with D perhaps matching TRBD1 (6 bases). Germline CDR1 is SEHNR and CDR2 is FQNEAQ (reference sequence). V was trimmed by 5 bases and J by 3 bases, leaving 19 bases between them. The CDR3 extends over 16 amino acids.